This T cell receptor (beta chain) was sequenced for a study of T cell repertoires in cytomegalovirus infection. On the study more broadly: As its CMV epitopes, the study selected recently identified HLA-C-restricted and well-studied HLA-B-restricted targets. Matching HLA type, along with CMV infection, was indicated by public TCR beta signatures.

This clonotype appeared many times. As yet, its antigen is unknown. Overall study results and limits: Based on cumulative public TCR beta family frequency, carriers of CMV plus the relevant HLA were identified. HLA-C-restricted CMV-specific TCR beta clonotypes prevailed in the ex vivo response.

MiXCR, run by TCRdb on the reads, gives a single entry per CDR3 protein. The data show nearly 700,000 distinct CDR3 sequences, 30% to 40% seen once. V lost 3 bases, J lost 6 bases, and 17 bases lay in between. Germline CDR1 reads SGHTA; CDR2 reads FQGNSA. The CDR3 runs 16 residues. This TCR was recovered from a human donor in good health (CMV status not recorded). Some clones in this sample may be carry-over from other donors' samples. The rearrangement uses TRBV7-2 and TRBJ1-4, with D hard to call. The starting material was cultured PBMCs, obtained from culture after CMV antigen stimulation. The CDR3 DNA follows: TGTGCCAGCAGCTTTTACCCCAGAGGAAGAGATGAAAAACTGTTTTTT. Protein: CASSFYPRGRDEKLFF.